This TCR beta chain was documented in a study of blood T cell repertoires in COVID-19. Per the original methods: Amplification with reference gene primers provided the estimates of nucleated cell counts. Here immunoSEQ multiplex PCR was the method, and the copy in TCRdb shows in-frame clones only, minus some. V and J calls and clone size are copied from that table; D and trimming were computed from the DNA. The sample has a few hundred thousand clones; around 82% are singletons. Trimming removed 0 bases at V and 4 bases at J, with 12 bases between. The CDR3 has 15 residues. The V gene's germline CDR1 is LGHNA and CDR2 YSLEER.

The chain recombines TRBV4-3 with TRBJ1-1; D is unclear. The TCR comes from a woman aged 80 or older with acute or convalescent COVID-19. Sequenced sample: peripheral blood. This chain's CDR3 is CASSQDTRGATEAFF. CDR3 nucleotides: TGCGCCAGCAGCCAAGATACGAGAGGAGCCACTGAAGCTTTCTTT.